This is a list of T cell receptor beta chains from one sample in a study of T cell clones after liver transplantation. Assay used: immunoSEQ multiplex PCR; TCRdb lists only in-frame clones, some missing. The table shows some 57,000 clones, with over 60% occurring only once. The material sequenced was CD4+ T cells from blood, taken at the 22-month timepoint. These TCRs come from a human patient who received a liver transplant. Some T cells may be the graft donor's. Each CDR3 is given with its conserved first and last residue. The D gene is left open where the match is weak. The size field is filled for only some rows; it gives once, few, many or a size class.

D,size,J,length,V,DNA,CDR3
TRBD1,few,TRBJ1-6,14,TRBV30,TGTGCCTGGAGTTATGGACAGGAAAATTCACCCCTCCACTTT,CAWSYGQENSPLHF
TRBD1,.,TRBJ2-5,13,TRBV19,TGTGCCAGTAGTGGACAGGGGTGGGAGACCCAGTACTTC,CASSGQGWETQYF
.,.,TRBJ2-4,13,TRBV9,TGTGCCAGCAGCTCCGGGACTGCAGGGGCTCAGTACTTC,CASSSGTAGAQYF
.,.,TRBJ2-7,13,TRBV30,TGTGCCTGGGCTTCAGGGGATTCCTACGAGCAGTACTTC,CAWASGDSYEQYF
.,.,TRBJ1-1,16,TRBV6-5,TGTGCCAGCAGTTACACCTCCAGGGCCCCGAACACTGAAGCTTTCTTT,CASSYTSRAPNTEAFF
.,few,TRBJ1-6,13,TRBV30,TGTGCCTGGACCCCCCGGGGCAATTCACCCCTCCACTTT,CAWTPRGNSPLHF
TRBD1,once,TRBJ2-4,16,TRBV6-6,TGTGCCAGCAGTTACGGACAGGGGAGGGCCAAAAACATTCAGTACTTC,CASSYGQGRAKNIQYF
.,few,TRBJ2-3,16,TRBV7-2,TGTGCCAGCAGCTTAGCAGGAGGGTGGAGCACAGATACGCAGTATTTT,CASSLAGGWSTDTQYF
.,.,TRBJ1-5,13,TRBV6-6,TGTGCCAGCAGGGTAGACAGCAATCAGCCCCAGCATTTT,CASRVDSNQPQHF
.,.,TRBJ1-6,16,TRBV27,TGTGCCAGCAGCAGGGACCCTGTCGTATATAATTCACCCCTCCACTTT,CASSRDPVVYNSPLHF
.,.,TRBJ1-1,14,TRBV14,TGTGCCAGCAGTGCTCTCGGAATGGCCACTGAAGCTTTCTTT,CASSALGMATEAFF
TRBD2,medium-sized,TRBJ2-7,15,TRBV19,TGTGCCAGTAGGCAAGCGGGGAGCCGTACCTACGAGCAGTACTTC,CASRQAGSRTYEQYF
TRBD1,few,TRBJ1-3,15,TRBV5-1,TGCGCCAGCAGCTTGGGACAGGGAGCTGGAAACACCATATATTTT,CASSLGQGAGNTIYF
TRBD1,.,TRBJ1-5,15,TRBV30,TGTGCCTGGAGCGACGTGGGACAGTCCCATCAGCCCCAGCATTTT,CAWSDVGQSHQPQHF
.,.,TRBJ1-3,17,TRBV7-9,TGTGCCAGCAGCTTATCTCGTGGCCGAAGCTCTGGAAACACCATATATTTT,CASSLSRGRSSGNTIYF
.,.,TRBJ1-2,14,TRBV5-6,TGTGCCAGCAGCTCTACGCCGGTTCAGGGAGGCTACACCTTC,CASSSTPVQGGYTF
TRBD1,few,TRBJ1-2,14,TRBV6-4,TGTGCCAGCAGTGTGGACAGGAATAACTATGGCTACACCTTC,CASSVDRNNYGYTF
.,.,TRBJ2-7,14,TRBV9,TGTGCCAGCAGCGTAGAGGGGGGGACTAACGAGCAGTACTTC,CASSVEGGTNEQYF
.,.,TRBJ2-1,13,TRBV7-3,TGTGCCAGCAGCTTAAACGAGGACAATGAGCAGTTCTTC,CASSLNEDNEQFF
.,.,TRBJ2-5,13,TRBV5-1,TGCGCCAGCAGCTTCCCAGACCAAGAGACCCAGTACTTC,CASSFPDQETQYF
.,.,TRBJ1-1,13,TRBV6-5,TGTGCCAGCAGTTACGCGGTAAACACTGAAGCTTTCTTT,CASSYAVNTEAFF
.,.,TRBJ2-7,14,TRBV5-1,TGCGCCAGCAGCTTAACAGGGACTATTAACGAGCAGTACTTC,CASSLTGTINEQYF
TRBD1,.,TRBJ2-2,15,TRBV7-3,TGTGCCAGCAGCTTCGACAGGGGGGACACCGGGGAGCTGTTTTTT,CASSFDRGDTGELFF
TRBD2,.,TRBJ2-1,16,TRBV7-8,TGTGCCAGCAGCTTAGCGATGATAGCGGGGTTAAATGAGCAGTTCTTC,CASSLAMIAGLNEQFF
.,.,TRBJ2-7,14,TRBV6-5,TGTGCCAGCAGCCGGACCGGGACGGCCTACGAGCAGTACTTC,CASSRTGTAYEQYF
.,.,TRBJ2-2,15,TRBV7-2,TGTGCCAGCAGCTTACGCCTGGGTGGCACCGGGGAGCTGTTTTTT,CASSLRLGGTGELFF
TRBD1,.,TRBJ2-1,16,TRBV5-6,TGTGCCAGCAGTTCAGAGAAAGGACAGGGGGTGTATGAGCAGTTCTTC,CASSSEKGQGVYEQFF
TRBD1,once,TRBJ2-1,15,TRBV4-1,TGCGCCAGCAGCCAAGATGGGACAGGGAACAATGAGCAGTTCTTC,CASSQDGTGNNEQFF
.,.,TRBJ2-7,12,TRBV10-3,TGTGCCACCACAGGGTACGAATACGAGCAGTACTTC,CATTGYEYEQYF
TRBD1,.,TRBJ1-5,17,TRBV2,TGTGCCAGCAGTGATCCACAGGGGACCTTAGTTAGTCAGCCCCAGCATTTT,CASSDPQGTLVSQPQHF
.,.,TRBJ2-1,14,TRBV10-1,TGCGCCAGCAGTGAGTTCGGGACTGGAGTTGAGCAGTTCTTC,CASSEFGTGVEQFF
.,.,TRBJ1-2,14,TRBV6-6,TGTGCCAGCAGTCCTGGAGCAGCGAACTATGGCTACACCTTC,CASSPGAANYGYTF
.,.,TRBJ1-2,12,TRBV28,TGTGCCAGCAGTCCCTTCTACTATGGCTACACCTTC,CASSPFYYGYTF
TRBD1,.,TRBJ1-2,14,TRBV2,TGTGCCAGCAGTGAAGAACAGGGGGCTGGAGGCTACACCTTC,CASSEEQGAGGYTF
TRBD1,once,TRBJ1-6,15,TRBV6-4,TGTGCCAGCAGTGACTCCACAGGGGCTAATTCACCCCTCCACTTT,CASSDSTGANSPLHF
TRBD1,.,TRBJ1-5,16,TRBV15,TGTGCCACCAGCAGAGACCCGGGACAGTTAAATCAGCCCCAGCATTTT,CATSRDPGQLNQPQHF
TRBD2,.,TRBJ2-5,17,TRBV13,TGTGCCAGCAGCAGTAGCGGGGGGGCTACGGGGTCAGAGACCCAGTACTTC,CASSSSGGATGSETQYF
TRBD1,few,TRBJ1-2,14,TRBV2,TGTGCCAGCAGGTTGACAGGGGATCTCTATGGCTACACCTTC,CASRLTGDLYGYTF
TRBD1,.,TRBJ1-2,15,TRBV28,TGTGCCAGCAGTTTGTCGGGACAGGGGATCTATGGCTACACCTTC,CASSLSGQGIYGYTF
.,few,TRBJ1-6,15,TRBV18,TGTGCCAGCTCACCCGAGGGCGGAGGCCGTTCACCCCTCCACTTT,CASSPEGGGRSPLHF
.,.,TRBJ2-6,16,TRBV30,TGTGCCTGGAGACAGTGGACAAGCTCTGGGGCCAACGTCCTGACTTTC,CAWRQWTSSGANVLTF
.,.,TRBJ2-7,14,TRBV5-4,TGTGCCAGCAGCGCTGGGGACTTAGCCTACGAGCAGTACTTC,CASSAGDLAYEQYF
.,.,TRBJ2-7,14,TRBV18,TGTGCCAGCTCACCACGGGGGGATAGTGACGAGCAGTACTTC,CASSPRGDSDEQYF
.,.,TRBJ1-1,15,TRBV9,TGTGCCAGCACCTTGGGATGGAACATGAACACTGAAGCTTTCTTT,CASTLGWNMNTEAFF
.,.,TRBJ2-1,11,TRBV7-3,TGTGCCAGCAGCTTCAGAGGGGGGGAGATCTTC,CASSFRGGEIF
.,.,TRBJ2-1,14,TRBV19,TGTGCCAGTACCGCGGCGAGCGGTTACAATGAGCAGTTCTTC,CASTAASGYNEQFF
.,.,TRBJ1-5,16,TRBV5-1,TGCGCCAGCAGCTTGGGAGGGGGGGGTGGCAATCAGCCCCAGCATTTT,CASSLGGGGGNQPQHF
.,.,TRBJ1-2,13,TRBV6-1,TGTGCCAGCAGTGAAACACAGACCTATGGCTACACCTTC,CASSETQTYGYTF
TRBD1,once,TRBJ1-6,16,TRBV7-8,TGTGCCAGCAGCCCGACAGGGGGCGGCTCCAGATCACCCCTCCACTTT,CASSPTGGGSRSPLHF
TRBD2,.,TRBJ2-3,14,TRBV10-1,TGCGCCAGTGCCGGGACTAGCAATGCAGATACGCAGTATTTT,CASAGTSNADTQYF
.,.,TRBJ2-1,12,TRBV30,TGTGCCTGGAGTGTACTGGGGGGTGAGCAGTTCTTC,CAWSVLGGEQFF
TRBD2,.,TRBJ2-3,16,TRBV4-2,TGTGCCAGCAGCCAAGAAGGCCGGGGGGTGGTGGATACGCAGTATTTT,CASSQEGRGVVDTQYF
TRBD1,.,TRBJ2-3,15,TRBV19,TGTGCCAGTAGTATAGGACAGGGACGCACAGATACGCAGTATTTT,CASSIGQGRTDTQYF
.,once,TRBJ2-5,14,TRBV11-3,TGTGCCAGCAGCCAGGGGGGGCCCCAAGAGACCCAGTACTTC,CASSQGGPQETQYF
TRBD1,once,TRBJ1-3,19,TRBV18,TGTGCCAGCTCACCGATTCCCAACAGGGGAAAAGGGGATGGAAACACCATATATTTT,CASSPIPNRGKGDGNTIYF
TRBD1,once,TRBJ2-1,14,TRBV18,TGTGCCAGCTCACCGGGACAGGGCTACAATGAGCAGTTCTTC,CASSPGQGYNEQFF
.,.,TRBJ1-1,14,TRBV19,TGTGCCAGTAAGGTATCCCAAGGGGGCACTGAAGCTTTCTTT,CASKVSQGGTEAFF
TRBD1,.,TRBJ1-6,16,TRBV28,TGTGCCAGCAGTTCAGGACAGGGTCGGTATAATTCACCCCTCCACTTT,CASSSGQGRYNSPLHF
TRBD1,.,TRBJ2-1,15,TRBV6-6,TGTGCCAGCACCTTACAGGGGACCTGGCGCAATGAGCAGTTCTTC,CASTLQGTWRNEQFF